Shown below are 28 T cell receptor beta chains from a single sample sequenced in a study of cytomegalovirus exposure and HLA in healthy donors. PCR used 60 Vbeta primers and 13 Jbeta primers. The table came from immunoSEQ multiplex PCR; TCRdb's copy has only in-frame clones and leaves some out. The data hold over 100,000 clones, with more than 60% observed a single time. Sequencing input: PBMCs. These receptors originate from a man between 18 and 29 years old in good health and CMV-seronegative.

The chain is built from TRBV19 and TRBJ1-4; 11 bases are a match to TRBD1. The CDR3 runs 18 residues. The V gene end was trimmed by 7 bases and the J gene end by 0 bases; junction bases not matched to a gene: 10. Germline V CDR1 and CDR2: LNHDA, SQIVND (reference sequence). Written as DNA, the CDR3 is TGTGCCAGTACCCCCTTTGGACAGGGGGCTGCAACTAATGAAAAACTGTTTTTT. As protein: CASTPFGQGAATNEKLFF.

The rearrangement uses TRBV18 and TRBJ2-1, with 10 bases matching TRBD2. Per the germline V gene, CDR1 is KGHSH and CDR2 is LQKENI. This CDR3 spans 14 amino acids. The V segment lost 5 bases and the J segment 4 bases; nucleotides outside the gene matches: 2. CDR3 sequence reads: CASSRGLAYNEQFF. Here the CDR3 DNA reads TGTGCCAGCTCAAGGGGACTAGCGTACAATGAGCAGTTCTTC.

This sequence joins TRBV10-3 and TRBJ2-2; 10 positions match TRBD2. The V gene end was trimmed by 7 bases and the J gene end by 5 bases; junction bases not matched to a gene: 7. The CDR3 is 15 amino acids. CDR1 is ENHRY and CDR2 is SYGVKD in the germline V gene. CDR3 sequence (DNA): TGTGCCATCAATCCTAGCGGGGGTACTACCGGGGAGCTGTTTTTT. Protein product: CAINPSGGTTGELFF.

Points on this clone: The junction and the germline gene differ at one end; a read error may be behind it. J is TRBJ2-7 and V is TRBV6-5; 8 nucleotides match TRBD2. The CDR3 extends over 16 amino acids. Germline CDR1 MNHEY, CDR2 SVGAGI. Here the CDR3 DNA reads TGTGCCCGCAGTTATATCGAGCGCGGGAGGTCCTACGAGCAGTACTTC. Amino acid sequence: CARSYIERGRSYEQYF.

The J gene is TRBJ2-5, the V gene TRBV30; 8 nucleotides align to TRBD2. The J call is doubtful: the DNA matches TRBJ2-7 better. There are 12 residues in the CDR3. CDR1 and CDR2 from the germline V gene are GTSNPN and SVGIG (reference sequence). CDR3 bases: TGTGCCTGGACTAGCGGGCCCTACGAGCAGTACTTC. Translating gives CAWTSGPYEQYF.

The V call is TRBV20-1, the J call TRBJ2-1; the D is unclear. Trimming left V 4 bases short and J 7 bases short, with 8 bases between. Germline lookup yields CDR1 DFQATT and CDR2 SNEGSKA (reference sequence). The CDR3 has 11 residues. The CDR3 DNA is TGCAGTGCTAAAGCCCTTAATGAGCAGTTCTTC. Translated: CSAKALNEQFF.

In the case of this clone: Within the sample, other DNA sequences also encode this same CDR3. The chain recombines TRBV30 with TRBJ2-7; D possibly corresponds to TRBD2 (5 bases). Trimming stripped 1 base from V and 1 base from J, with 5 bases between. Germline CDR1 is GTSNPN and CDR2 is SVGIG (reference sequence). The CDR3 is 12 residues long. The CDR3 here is CAWSGGSYEQYF. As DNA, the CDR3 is TGTGCCTGGAGTGGAGGGTCCTACGAGCAGTACTTC.

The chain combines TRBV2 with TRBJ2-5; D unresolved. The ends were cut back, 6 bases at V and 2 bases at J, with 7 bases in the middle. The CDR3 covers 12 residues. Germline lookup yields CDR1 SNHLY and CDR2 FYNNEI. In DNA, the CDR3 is TGTGCCAGCAGAAGGCGGCAAGAGACCCAGTACTTC. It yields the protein CASRRRQETQYF.

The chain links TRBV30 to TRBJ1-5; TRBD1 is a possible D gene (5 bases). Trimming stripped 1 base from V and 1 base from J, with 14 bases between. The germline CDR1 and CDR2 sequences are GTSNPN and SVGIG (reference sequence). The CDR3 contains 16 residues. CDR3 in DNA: TGTGCCTGGAGTGGTCCAGGGAGGGTGAGCAATCAGCCCCAGCATTTT. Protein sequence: CAWSGPGRVSNQPQHF.

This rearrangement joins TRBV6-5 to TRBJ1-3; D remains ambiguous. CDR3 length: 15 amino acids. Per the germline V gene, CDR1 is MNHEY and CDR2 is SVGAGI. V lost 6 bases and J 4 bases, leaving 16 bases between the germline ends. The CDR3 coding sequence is TGTGCCAGCAGGTTTACTACCGCGGGGGGAAACACCATATATTTT. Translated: CASRFTTAGGNTIYF.

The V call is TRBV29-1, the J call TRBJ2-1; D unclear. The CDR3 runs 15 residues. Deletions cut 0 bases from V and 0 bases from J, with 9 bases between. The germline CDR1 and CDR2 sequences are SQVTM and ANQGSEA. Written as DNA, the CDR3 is TGCAGCGTTGAAGATATTACGAGCTCCTACAATGAGCAGTTCTTC. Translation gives CSVEDITSSYNEQFF.

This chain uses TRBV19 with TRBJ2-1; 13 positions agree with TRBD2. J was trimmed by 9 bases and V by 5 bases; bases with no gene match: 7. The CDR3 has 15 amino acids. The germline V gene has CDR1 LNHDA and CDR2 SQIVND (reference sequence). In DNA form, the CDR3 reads TGTGCCAGTAGTCCTGGGACTAGCGGGGTCCTTGAGCAGTTCTTC. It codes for CASSPGTSGVLEQFF.

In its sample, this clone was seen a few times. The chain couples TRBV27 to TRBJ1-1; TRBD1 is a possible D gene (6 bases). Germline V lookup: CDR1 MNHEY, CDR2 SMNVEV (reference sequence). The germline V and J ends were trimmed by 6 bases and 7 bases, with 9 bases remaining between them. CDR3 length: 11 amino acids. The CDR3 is CASRTGIEAFF. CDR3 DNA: TGTGCCAGCAGAACAGGGATTGAAGCTTTCTTT.

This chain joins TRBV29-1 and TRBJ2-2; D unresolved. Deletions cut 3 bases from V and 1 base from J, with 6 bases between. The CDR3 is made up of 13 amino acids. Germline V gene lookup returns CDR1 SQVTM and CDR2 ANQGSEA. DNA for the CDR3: TGCAGCGTTGACGACTGGAACACCGGGGAGCTGTTTTTT. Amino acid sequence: CSVDDWNTGELFF.

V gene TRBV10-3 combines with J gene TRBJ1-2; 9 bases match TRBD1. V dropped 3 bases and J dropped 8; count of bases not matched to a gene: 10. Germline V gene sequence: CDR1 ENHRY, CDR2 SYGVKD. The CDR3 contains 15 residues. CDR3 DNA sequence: TGTGCCATCAGTGATTATACAGGGGGCGTGCTGGGCTACACCTTC. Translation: CAISDYTGGVLGYTF.

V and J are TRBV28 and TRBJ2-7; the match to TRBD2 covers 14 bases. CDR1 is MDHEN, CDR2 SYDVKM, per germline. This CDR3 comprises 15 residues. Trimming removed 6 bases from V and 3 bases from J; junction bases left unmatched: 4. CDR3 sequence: CASSRGLAGVYEQYF. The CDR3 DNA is TGTGCCAGCAGCCGGGGACTAGCGGGAGTCTACGAGCAGTACTTC.

CDR3 bases: TGTGCCAGCAGCGTTAACAATGAGCAGTTCTTC. This sequence encodes CASSVNNEQFF. The rearrangement joins TRBV9 to TRBJ2-1; D remains unclear. Trimming stripped 2 bases from V and 5 bases from J, with 2 bases between. The CDR3 contains 11 residues. Germline V gene lookup returns CDR1 SGDLS and CDR2 YYNGEE. Full variable domain (missing parts from reference TRBV9 and TRBJ2-1): DSGVTQTPKHLITATGQRVTLRCSPRSGDLSVYWYQQSLDQGLQFLIQYYNGEERAKGNILERFSAQQFPDLHSELNLSSLELGDSALYFCASSVNNEQFFGPGTRLTVL.

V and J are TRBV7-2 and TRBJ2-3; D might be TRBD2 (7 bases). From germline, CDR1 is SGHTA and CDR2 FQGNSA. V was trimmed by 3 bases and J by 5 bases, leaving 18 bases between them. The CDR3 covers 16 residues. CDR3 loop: CASSFSRGASGDTQYF. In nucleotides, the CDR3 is TGTGCCAGCAGCTTCTCCCGGGGGGCGAGTGGAGATACGCAGTATTTT.

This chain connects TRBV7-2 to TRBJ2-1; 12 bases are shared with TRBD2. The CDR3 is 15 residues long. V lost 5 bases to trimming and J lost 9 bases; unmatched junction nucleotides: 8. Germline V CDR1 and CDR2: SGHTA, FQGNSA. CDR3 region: CASSPPSGRAGEQFF. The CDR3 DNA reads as TGTGCCAGCAGCCCCCCTAGCGGGAGGGCGGGTGAGCAGTTCTTC.

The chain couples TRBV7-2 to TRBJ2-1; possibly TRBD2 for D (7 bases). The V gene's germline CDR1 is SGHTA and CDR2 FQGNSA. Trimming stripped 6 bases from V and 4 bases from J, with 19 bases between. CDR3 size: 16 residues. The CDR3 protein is CASRTRGADPYNEQFF. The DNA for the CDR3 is TGTGCCAGCAGGACCCGGGGGGCGGACCCTTACAATGAGCAGTTCTTC.

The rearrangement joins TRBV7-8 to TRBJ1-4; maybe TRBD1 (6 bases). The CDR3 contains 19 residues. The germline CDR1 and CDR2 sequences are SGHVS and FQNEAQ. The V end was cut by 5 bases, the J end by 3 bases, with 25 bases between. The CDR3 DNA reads TGTGCCAGCAGCCCGCGGGGGCAGGGGTATTCTCAGGCTAATGAAAAACTGTTTTTT. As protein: CASSPRGQGYSQANEKLFF.

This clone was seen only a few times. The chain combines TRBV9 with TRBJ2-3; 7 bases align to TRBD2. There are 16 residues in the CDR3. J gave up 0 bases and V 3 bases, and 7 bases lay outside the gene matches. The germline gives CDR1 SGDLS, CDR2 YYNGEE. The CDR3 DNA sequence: TGTGCCAGCAGCGCCACGGGACTATCTAGCACAGATACGCAGTATTTT. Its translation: CASSATGLSSTDTQYF.

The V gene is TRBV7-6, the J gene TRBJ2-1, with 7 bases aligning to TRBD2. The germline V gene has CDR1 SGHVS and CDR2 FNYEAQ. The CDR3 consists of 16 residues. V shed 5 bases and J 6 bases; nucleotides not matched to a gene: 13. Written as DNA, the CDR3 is TGTGCCAGCAGCCTGGTTGGGGCTAGCGGTCTCAATGAGCAGTTCTTC. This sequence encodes CASSLVGASGLNEQFF.

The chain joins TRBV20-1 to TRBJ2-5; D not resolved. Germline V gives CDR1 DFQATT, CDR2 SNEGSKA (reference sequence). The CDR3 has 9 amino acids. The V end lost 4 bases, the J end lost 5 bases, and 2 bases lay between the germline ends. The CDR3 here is CSATETQYF. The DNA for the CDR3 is TGCAGTGCTACGGAGACCCAGTACTTC.

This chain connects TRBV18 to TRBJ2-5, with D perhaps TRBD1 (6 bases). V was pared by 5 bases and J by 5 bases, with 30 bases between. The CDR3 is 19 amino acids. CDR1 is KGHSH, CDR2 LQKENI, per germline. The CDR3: CASSSPGTMGRLGPETQYF. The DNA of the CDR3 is TGTGCCAGCTCATCTCCTGGGACAATGGGACGCCTGGGTCCGGAGACCCAGTACTTC.

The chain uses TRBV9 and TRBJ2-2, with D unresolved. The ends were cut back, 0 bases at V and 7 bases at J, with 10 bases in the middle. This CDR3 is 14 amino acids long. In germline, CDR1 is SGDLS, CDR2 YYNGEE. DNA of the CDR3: TGTGCCAGCAGCGTAGCTGTGGGCAGCGGGGAGCTGTTTTTT. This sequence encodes CASSVAVGSGELFF.

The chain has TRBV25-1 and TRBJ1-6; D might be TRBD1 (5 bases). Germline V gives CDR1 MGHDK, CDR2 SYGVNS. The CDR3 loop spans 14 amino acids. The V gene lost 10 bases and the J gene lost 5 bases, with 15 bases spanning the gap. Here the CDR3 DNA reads TGTGCCACCGCCCTACAGGACAATAATTCACCCCTCCACTTT. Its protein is CATALQDNNSPLHF.

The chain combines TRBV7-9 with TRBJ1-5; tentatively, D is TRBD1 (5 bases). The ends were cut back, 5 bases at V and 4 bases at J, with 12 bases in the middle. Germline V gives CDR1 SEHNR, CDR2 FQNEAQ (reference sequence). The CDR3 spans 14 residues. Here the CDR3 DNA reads TGTGCCAGCAGCCTTATGGGGCTTAATCAGCCCCAGCATTTT. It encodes CASSLMGLNQPQHF.